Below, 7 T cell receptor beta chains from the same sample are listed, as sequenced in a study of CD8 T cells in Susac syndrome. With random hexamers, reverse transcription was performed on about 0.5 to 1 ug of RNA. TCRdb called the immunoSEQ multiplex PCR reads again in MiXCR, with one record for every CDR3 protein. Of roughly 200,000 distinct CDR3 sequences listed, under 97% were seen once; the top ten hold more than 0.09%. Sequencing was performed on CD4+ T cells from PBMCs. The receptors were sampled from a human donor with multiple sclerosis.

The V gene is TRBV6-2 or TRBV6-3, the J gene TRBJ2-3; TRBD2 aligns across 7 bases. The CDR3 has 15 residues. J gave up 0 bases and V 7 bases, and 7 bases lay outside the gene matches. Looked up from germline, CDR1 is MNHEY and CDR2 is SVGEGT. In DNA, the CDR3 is TGTGCCAGCAAAACAAGCGGGGAGAGCACAGATACGCAGTATTTT. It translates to CASKTSGESTDTQYF.

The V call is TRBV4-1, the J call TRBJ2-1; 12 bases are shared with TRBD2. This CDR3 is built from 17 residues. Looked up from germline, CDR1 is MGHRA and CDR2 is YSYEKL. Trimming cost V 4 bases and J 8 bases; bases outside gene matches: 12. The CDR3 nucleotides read TGCGCCAGCAGCCCTGCTAGCGGGGGGGTTCCTCGGGATGAGCAGTTCTTC. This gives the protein CASSPASGGVPRDEQFF.

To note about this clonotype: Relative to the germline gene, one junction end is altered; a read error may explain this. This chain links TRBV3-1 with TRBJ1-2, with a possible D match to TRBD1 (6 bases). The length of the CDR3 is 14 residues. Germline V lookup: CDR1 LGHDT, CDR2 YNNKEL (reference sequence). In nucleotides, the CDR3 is TGTGCCAGCAGCCGCCGGACAGCTAAATATGGCTACACCTTC. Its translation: CASSRRTAKYGYTF.

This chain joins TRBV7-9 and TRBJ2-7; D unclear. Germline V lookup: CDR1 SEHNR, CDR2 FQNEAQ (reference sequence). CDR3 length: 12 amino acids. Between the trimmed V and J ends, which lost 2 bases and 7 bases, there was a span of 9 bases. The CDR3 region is CASSLQDGEQYF. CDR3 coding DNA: TGTGCCAGCAGCTTACAGGACGGGGAGCAGTACTTC.

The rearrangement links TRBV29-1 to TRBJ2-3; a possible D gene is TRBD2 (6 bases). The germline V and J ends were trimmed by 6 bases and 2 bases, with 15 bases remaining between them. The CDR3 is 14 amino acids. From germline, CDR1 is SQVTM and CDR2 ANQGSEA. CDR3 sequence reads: CSVAAAGYTDTQYF. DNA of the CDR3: TGCAGCGTCGCCGCGGCGGGGTACACAGATACGCAGTATTTT.

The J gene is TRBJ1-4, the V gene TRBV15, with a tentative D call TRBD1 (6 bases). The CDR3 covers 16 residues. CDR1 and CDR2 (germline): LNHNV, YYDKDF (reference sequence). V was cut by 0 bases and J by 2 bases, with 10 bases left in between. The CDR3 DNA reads TGTGCCACCAGCAGAGATCCAACAGGGACTAATGAAAAACTGTTTTTT. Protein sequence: CATSRDPTGTNEKLFF.

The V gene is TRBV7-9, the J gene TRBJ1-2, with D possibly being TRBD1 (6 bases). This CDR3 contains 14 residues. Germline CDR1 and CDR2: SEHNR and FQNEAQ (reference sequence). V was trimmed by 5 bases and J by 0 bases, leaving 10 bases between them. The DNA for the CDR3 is TGTGCCAGCAGCCCGGACAGAGCTAACTATGGCTACACCTTC. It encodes CASSPDRANYGYTF.